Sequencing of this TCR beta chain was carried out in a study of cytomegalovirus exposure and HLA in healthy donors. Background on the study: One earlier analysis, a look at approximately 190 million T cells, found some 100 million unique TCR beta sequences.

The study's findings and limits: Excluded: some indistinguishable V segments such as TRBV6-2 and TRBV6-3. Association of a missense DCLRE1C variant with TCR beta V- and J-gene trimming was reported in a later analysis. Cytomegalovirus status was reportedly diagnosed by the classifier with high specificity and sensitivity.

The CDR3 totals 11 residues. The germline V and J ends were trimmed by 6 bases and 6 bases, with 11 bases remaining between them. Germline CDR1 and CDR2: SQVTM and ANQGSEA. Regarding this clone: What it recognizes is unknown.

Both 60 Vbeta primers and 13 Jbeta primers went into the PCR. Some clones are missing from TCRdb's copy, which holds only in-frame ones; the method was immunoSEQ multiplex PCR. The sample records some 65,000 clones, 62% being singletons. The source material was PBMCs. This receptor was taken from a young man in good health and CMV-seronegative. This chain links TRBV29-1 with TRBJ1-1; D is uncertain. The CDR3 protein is CSVRPQAEAFF. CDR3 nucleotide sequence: TGCAGCGTCCGCCCTCAGGCTGAAGCTTTCTTT.